These 2 T cell receptor beta chains came from one sample sequenced in a study of PD-1 blockade in classical Hodgkin lymphoma (dated by TCRdb to 2018 to 2020). Library prep was done by the immunoSEQ multiplex PCR assay. Not all clones reach the TCRdb copy of this immuneACCESS table, which keeps in-frame sequences only. Checked studies attribute under half of the gap to unresolved V genes and leave the rest unexplained. Present in this sample are under 20,000 clones, 76% of which were seen just once. Of the sample, around 40% falls within the top ten clones. What the time point label conveys for this sample: cycle 4 day 1 (C4D1), after around six weeks of nivolumab. Every trial patient had relapsed following autologous stem cell transplantation, and prior brentuximab vedotin exposure was what differed among cohorts A, B and C. Sequenced here: peripheral blood mononuclear cells (PBMCs), sampled before the fourth cycle of nivolumab. These receptors all come from a human donor with classical Hodgkin lymphoma.

The chain couples TRBV30 to TRBJ2-7, with D perhaps assigned TRBD1 or TRBD2 (5 bases each). The CDR3 totals 14 residues. Germline loops: CDR1 GTSNPN, CDR2 SVGIG (reference sequence). Trimming shortened V by 5 bases and J by 0 bases, and 14 bases separated the two germline ends. CDR3 region: CAWGTGMSSYEQYF. DNA for the CDR3: TGTGCCTGGGGGACGGGAATGAGCTCCTACGAGCAGTACTTC.

The V call is TRBV19, the J call TRBJ1-2; D remains ambiguous. CDR1 is LNHDA, CDR2 SQIVND, per germline (reference sequence). This CDR3 has 12 amino acids. Between the trimmed V and J ends, which lost 7 bases and 1 base, there was a span of 7 bases. Written as DNA, the CDR3 is TGTGCCAGTACGAGGGATAACTATGGCTACACCTTC. This gives the protein CASTRDNYGYTF.